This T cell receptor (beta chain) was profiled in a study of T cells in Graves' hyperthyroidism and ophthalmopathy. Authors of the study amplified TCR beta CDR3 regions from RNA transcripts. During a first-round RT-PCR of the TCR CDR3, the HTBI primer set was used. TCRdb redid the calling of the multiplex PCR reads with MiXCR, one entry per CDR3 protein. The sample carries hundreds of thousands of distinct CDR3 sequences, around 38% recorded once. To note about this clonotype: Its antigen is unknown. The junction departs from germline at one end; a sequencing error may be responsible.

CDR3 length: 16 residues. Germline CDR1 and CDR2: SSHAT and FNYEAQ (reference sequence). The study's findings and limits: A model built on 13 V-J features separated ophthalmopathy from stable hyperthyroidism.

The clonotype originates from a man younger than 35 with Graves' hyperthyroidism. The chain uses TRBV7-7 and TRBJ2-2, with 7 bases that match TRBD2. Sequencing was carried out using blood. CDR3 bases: TGTGCTAGCAGCTTAGCGGCGGGAGCATTGAGCGGGGAGCTGTTTTTT. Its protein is CASSLAAGALSGELFF.